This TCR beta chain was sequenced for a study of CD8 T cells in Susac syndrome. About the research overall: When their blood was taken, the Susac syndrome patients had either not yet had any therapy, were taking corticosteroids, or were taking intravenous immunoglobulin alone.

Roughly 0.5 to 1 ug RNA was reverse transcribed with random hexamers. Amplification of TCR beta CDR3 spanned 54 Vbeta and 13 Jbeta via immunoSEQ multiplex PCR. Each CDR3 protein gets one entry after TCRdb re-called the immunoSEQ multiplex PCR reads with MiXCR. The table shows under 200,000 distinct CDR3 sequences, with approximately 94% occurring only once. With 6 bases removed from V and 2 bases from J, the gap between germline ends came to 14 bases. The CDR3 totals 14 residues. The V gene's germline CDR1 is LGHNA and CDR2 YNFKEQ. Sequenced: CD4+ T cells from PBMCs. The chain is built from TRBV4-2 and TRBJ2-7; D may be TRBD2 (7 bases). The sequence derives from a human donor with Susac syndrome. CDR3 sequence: CASRKSGDTYEQYF. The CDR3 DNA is TGTGCCAGCAGGAAGAGCGGGGACACCTACGAGCAGTACTTC.